The 17 T cell receptor beta chains below were found in one sample sequenced in a study of vaccination and CD4 T cells after COVID-19. Their cognate antigens are unknown. The time point here: late sampling 161 to 241 days after vaccination in a few convalescent patients. The treatment is: roughly 10-day PBMC culture with coronavirus spike peptide pools or control peptides (ViraFEST assay). Cultured CD4+ T-cell DNA underwent Oncomine TCR Beta short-read sequencing. TCRdb passed the PCR reads through MiXCR, listing each CDR3 protein once. This sample has tens of thousands of distinct CDR3 sequences, with roughly 43% found just once. Material: CD4+ T cells from blood, cultured in vitro, obtained about 7 months after SARS-CoV-2 vaccination. The receptors originated from a human donor who had recovered from COVID-19.

V usage is TRBV28 and J usage is TRBJ2-7, with 12 positions matching TRBD2. The J segment lost 4 bases and the V segment lost 7 bases, leaving 11 bases of the junction unmatched. Germline V CDR1 and CDR2: MDHEN, SYDVKM. This CDR3 region has 16 residues. DNA for the CDR3: TGTGCCAGCACCGAGGGGCTAGCGGGAGGGTTGTACGAGCAGTACTTC. Translating gives CASTEGLAGGLYEQYF.

This clonotype was detected only a few times. The chain links TRBV7-2 to TRBJ2-5; the match to TRBD2 covers 13 bases. The CDR3 extends over 17 amino acids. Germline-derived CDR1 and CDR2 are SGHTA and FQGNSA. V was clipped by 2 bases and J by 4 bases; unmatched bases: 7. CDR3 region: CASSLSRLAGGLETQYF. The CDR3, as DNA: TGTGCCAGCAGCTTAAGCCGACTAGCGGGAGGCTTAGAGACCCAGTACTTC.

This chain connects TRBV20-1 to TRBJ2-5; the match to TRBD2 covers 10 bases. Trimming took 3 bases from V and 3 from J; bases not matched to a gene: 7. This CDR3 spans 15 amino acids. Germline CDR1 DFQATT, CDR2 SNEGSKA (reference sequence). CDR3 sequence: CSASPSGRAEETQYF. The CDR3 region has the DNA TGCAGTGCTAGTCCCAGCGGGAGGGCCGAAGAGACCCAGTACTTC.

The V and J genes are TRBV6-4 and TRBJ1-1; D remains unclear. V lost 4 bases and J 1 base, leaving 10 bases between the germline ends. The CDR3 length is 14 residues. CDR1 and CDR2 from the germline V gene are MRHNA and SNTAGT. The CDR3 DNA follows: TGTGCCAGCAGTGTATCAGATACGAACACTGAAGCTTTCTTT. Protein: CASSVSDTNTEAFF.

The chain links TRBV7-2 to TRBJ2-5; perhaps TRBD2 as D (5 bases). CDR1 is SGHTA, CDR2 FQGNSA, per germline. V dropped 1 base and J dropped 3 bases, with 15 bases sitting between them. The CDR3 spans 16 residues. CDR3 DNA sequence: TGTGCCAGCAGCTTAGTGGCTCTACTAGTTAAAGAGACCCAGTACTTC. Translated: CASSLVALLVKETQYF.

This chain links TRBV10-2 with TRBJ2-5; 9 nucleotides match TRBD1. The CDR3 spans 13 residues. CDR1 and CDR2 from the germline V gene are WSHSY and SAAADI. V dropped 5 bases and J dropped 4; count of bases not matched to a gene: 2. The CDR3 coding sequence is TGCGCCAGCAGTCGACAGGGGGGAGAGACCCAGTACTTC. It yields the protein CASSRQGGETQYF.

The chain carries TRBV29-1 and TRBJ2-5; D may correspond to TRBD1 or TRBD2 (5 bases each). Per germline, CDR1 SQVTM and CDR2 ANQGSEA. The V gene lost 4 bases and the J gene lost 4 bases, with 10 bases spanning the gap. The length of the CDR3 is 12 residues. The CDR3 coding sequence is TGCAGCGTTGGCCGGGACGGAGAGACCCAGTACTTC. Translating it yields CSVGRDGETQYF. Supplemented by reference TRBV29-1 and TRBJ2-5, the full variable domain reads SAVISQKPSRDICQRGTSLTIQCQVDSQVTMMFWYRQQPGQSLTLIATANQGSEATYESGFVIDKFPISRPNLTFSTLTVSNMSPEDSSIYLCSVGRDGETQYFGPGTRLLVL.

The gene calls are TRBV7-9 and TRBJ2-5; D is unclear. This CDR3 is 15 amino acids long. V lost 2 bases to trimming and J lost 1 base, with 11 bases between them. Germline-derived CDR1 and CDR2 are SEHNR and FQNEAQ (reference sequence). Here the CDR3 reads CASSLIPRPQETQYF. The CDR3 nucleotides read TGTGCCAGCAGCTTAATCCCAAGGCCCCAAGAGACCCAGTACTTC. The variable domain in full, with the rest retrieved from reference TRBV7-9 and TRBJ2-5, is DTGVSQNPRHKITKRGQNVTFRCDPISEHNRLYWYRQTLGQGPEFLTYFQNEAQLEKSRLLSDRFSAERPKGSFSTLEIQRTEQGDSAMYLCASSLIPRPQETQYFGPGTRLLVL.

This clonotype appeared a few times. The chain combines TRBV7-9 with TRBJ1-6; D call uncertain. CDR3 size: 15 residues. V lost 4 bases and J 9 bases, leaving 16 bases between the germline ends. Germline V gene lookup returns CDR1 SEHNR and CDR2 FQNEAQ (reference sequence). CDR3 in DNA: TGTGCCAGCAGCTCCCCCCCGGGGAGAGGTTCACCCCTCCACTTT. Its protein product is CASSSPPGRGSPLHF.

There are a few counts of this clonotype. The chain recombines TRBV20-1 with TRBJ2-3, with 9 nucleotides matching TRBD1. The V segment lost 3 bases and the J segment 2 bases; nucleotides outside the gene matches: 6. CDR1 and CDR2 (germline): DFQATT, SNEGSKA (reference sequence). This CDR3 region has 15 residues. CDR3 in amino acids: CSASRDRAFTDTQYF. CDR3 in DNA: TGCAGTGCTAGCCGGGACAGGGCGTTCACAGATACGCAGTATTTT.

This chain joins TRBV28 and TRBJ2-3; TRBD2 matches at 11 bases. This CDR3 is built from 20 residues. Per the germline V gene, CDR1 is MDHEN and CDR2 is SYDVKM. Trimming at V came to 1 base and at J to 1 base, leaving 13 bases not matched to a gene. For the CDR3, the DNA is TGTGCCAGCAGTTTATTCGTAGCGGGAGGGCCCTACTCAGGCACAGATACGCAGTATTTT. Its protein is CASSLFVAGGPYSGTDTQYF. The full variable domain, in which reference TRBV28 and TRBJ2-3 provide the parts outside the CDR3, is DVKVTQSSRYLVKRTGEKVFLECVQDMDHENMFWYRQDPGLGLRLIYFSYDVKMKEKGDIPEGYSVSREKKERFSLILESASTNQTSMYLCASSLFVAGGPYSGTDTQYFGPGTRLTVL.

The chain links TRBV10-3 to TRBJ2-1; the match to TRBD2 covers 8 bases. The ends lost 7 bases at V and 0 bases at J; junction bases unmatched: 14. The CDR3 has 18 residues. Germline CDR1 reads ENHRY; CDR2 reads SYGVKD. CDR3 region: CAITSRLASKGSYNEQFF. In nucleotides, the CDR3 is TGTGCCATCACATCAAGACTAGCGAGTAAGGGCTCCTACAATGAGCAGTTCTTC.

This clonotype was observed a few times. CDR3 coding DNA: TGCAGTGTCGCACTCCCAACCTACGAGCAGTACTTC. Its translation is CSVALPTYEQYF. This chain joins TRBV20-1 and TRBJ2-7, with D unresolved. V was shortened by 7 bases and J by 2 bases, with 12 bases between the two germline ends. The germline V gene encodes CDR1 DFQATT and CDR2 SNEGSKA (reference sequence). This CDR3 spans 12 amino acids.

This sequence joins TRBV18 and TRBJ1-2; D remains unclear. The CDR3 loop spans 13 amino acids. Trimming cost V 5 bases and J 3 bases, with 10 bases left between them. Germline CDR1 KGHSH, CDR2 LQKENI. The CDR3 DNA is TGTGCCAGCTCATCCGGGCCGGACTATGGCTACACCTTC. Its protein is CASSSGPDYGYTF.

The chain combines TRBV27 with TRBJ2-3; D is unresolved. Trimming pared 6 bases from V and 0 bases from J, leaving 16 bases between. CDR1 MNHEY and CDR2 SMNVEV come from the germline V gene (reference sequence). The CDR3 spans 16 residues. CDR3 bases: TGTGCCAGCAGACTGGGAAGGAAGACTAGCACAGATACGCAGTATTTT. It encodes CASRLGRKTSTDTQYF.

This clonotype was detected a few times. The chain recombines TRBV15 with TRBJ2-2, with D unclear. Germline values: CDR1 LNHNV, CDR2 YYDKDF (reference sequence). V was trimmed by 0 bases and J by 9 bases, leaving 5 bases between them. The CDR3 is 12 amino acids. CDR3 sequence reads: CATSRDYRELFF. CDR3 in DNA: TGTGCCACCAGCAGAGATTACCGGGAGCTGTTTTTT.

This clonotype was detected once. The chain uses TRBV6-1 and TRBJ2-3, with TRBD2 as a possible D gene (6 bases). Deletions cut 5 bases from V and 0 bases from J, with 9 bases between. The CDR3 extends over 14 amino acids. Germline assignment: CDR1 MNHNS and CDR2 SASEGT. The CDR3 coding sequence is TGTGCCAGCAGTCAGGGACTTAGCACAGATACGCAGTATTTT. It encodes CASSQGLSTDTQYF.